The 3 T cell receptor beta chains below were found in one sample sequenced in a study of cytomegalovirus exposure and HLA in healthy donors. Clones were read by immunoSEQ multiplex PCR, and TCRdb kept only the in-frame ones, dropping some. This sample has 150,000 to 200,000 clones; around four fifths occur once, and the top ten carry around 2.5%. Sequencing was performed on PBMCs. These receptors were collected from a man aged 25-45 years in good health and CMV-seropositive.

The CDR3 region is CASSFRDRGLDQPQHF. CDR3 in DNA: TGTGCCAGTAGTTTCAGGGACAGGGGGCTGGATCAGCCCCAGCATTTT. The chain has TRBV19 and TRBJ1-5; 12 nucleotides match TRBD1. This CDR3 has 16 residues. The V segment lost 5 bases and the J segment 5 bases; nucleotides outside the gene matches: 7. CDR1 is LNHDA and CDR2 is SQIVND in the germline V gene (reference sequence).

In this sample, this clone turned up once. The chain uses TRBV6-6 and TRBJ1-1; tentatively, D is TRBD1 (5 bases). V lost 2 bases and J 8 bases, leaving 6 bases between the germline ends. The CDR3 consists of 11 residues. Germline CDR1 is MNHNY and CDR2 is SVGAGI (reference sequence). CDR3 coding DNA: TGTGCCAGCAGTTACGGGGCCGAAGCTTTCTTT. This gives the protein CASSYGAEAFF.

The genes are TRBV29-1 and TRBJ2-2; 7 bases are a match to TRBD1. V gave up 4 bases and J gave up 7 bases; unmatched junction bases: 6. This CDR3 contains 13 residues. Germline V gene data show CDR1 as SQVTM and CDR2 as ANQGSEA. The DNA for the CDR3 is TGCAGCGTTGCTAGGGGGCTGAGCGGGGAGCTGTTTTTT. The encoded protein is CSVARGLSGELFF.